These 19 T cell receptor beta chains were all obtained from the same sample, sequenced in a study of shared clonotypes between healthy human individuals. Sequencing used immunoSEQ multiplex PCR; TCRdb keeps in-frame clones, though not all of them. The profile shows about 1 million clones, 75% of them singletons. The sequenced sample was memory CD4+ T cells sorted from blood. This sample's subset: CD45RA-negative fraction. Receptors originate from a young man in good health.

The rearrangement joins TRBV2 to TRBJ2-5; D uncertain. V was trimmed by 8 bases and J by 5 bases, leaving 12 bases between them. This CDR3 has 12 residues. Germline-derived CDR1 and CDR2 are SNHLY and FYNNEI. Here the CDR3 reads CASQSLGETQYF. CDR3 DNA sequence: TGTGCCAGCCAGTCCCTTGGGGAGACCCAGTACTTC.

This clone was recorded a few times. This specimen includes other DNA sequences encoding the same CDR3. The chain links TRBV5-4 to TRBJ1-5; TRBD1 matches at 9 bases. The CDR3 runs 13 residues. Losses at the gene ends were 4 bases for V and 7 bases for J; bases not matched to a gene: 3. Germline assignment: CDR1 SGHNT and CDR2 YYREEE (reference sequence). The CDR3 is CASSLDRGQPQHF. In DNA, the CDR3 is TGTGCCAGCAGCCTAGACAGGGGGCAGCCCCAGCATTTT.

The chain employs TRBV27 and TRBJ2-1; D is possibly TRBD2 (7 bases). V lost 10 bases to trimming and J lost 4 bases, with 17 bases between them. CDR3 size: 14 residues. CDR1 and CDR2 (germline): MNHEY, SMNVEV (reference sequence). The CDR3: CATTRGGLYNEQFF. The DNA of the CDR3 is TGTGCCACCACGAGGGGGGGCTTGTACAATGAGCAGTTCTTC.

CDR3 loop: CASSSQHLNTEAFF. The CDR3 DNA is TGTGCCAGCAGTTCACAGCACCTGAACACTGAAGCTTTCTTT. The genes are TRBV2 and TRBJ1-1; D unresolved. Trimming shortened V by 5 bases and J by 0 bases, and 10 bases separated the two germline ends. In germline, CDR1 is SNHLY, CDR2 FYNNEI. This CDR3 has 14 amino acids.

The chain carries TRBV28 and TRBJ1-4, with D unclear. Germline V CDR1 and CDR2: MDHEN, SYDVKM. CDR3 length: 14 amino acids. Trimming stripped 3 bases from V and 4 bases from J, with 9 bases between. CDR3 nucleotides: TGTGCCAGCAGTTTTCCCGGTTATAATGAAAAACTGTTTTTT. Its protein is CASSFPGYNEKLFF. Supplemented by reference TRBV28 and TRBJ1-4, the full variable domain reads DVKVTQSSRYLVKRTGEKVFLECVQDMDHENMFWYRQDPGLGLRLIYFSYDVKMKEKGDIPEGYSVSREKKERFSLILESASTNQTSMYLCASSFPGYNEKLFFGSGTQLSVL.

The chain joins TRBV18 to TRBJ2-7, with 7 positions matching TRBD2. The V and J ends lost 3 bases and 2 bases, in that order; junction bases with no gene match: 7. Per the germline V gene, CDR1 is KGHSH and CDR2 is LQKENI. The CDR3 runs to 15 residues. The chain's CDR3 is CASSPVASGAYEQYF. DNA of the CDR3: TGTGCCAGCTCACCGGTCGCTAGCGGTGCCTACGAGCAGTACTTC. Together with reference TRBV18 and TRBJ2-7, the CDR3 gives the full variable domain: NAGVMQNPRHLVRRRGQEARLRCSPMKGHSHVYWYRQLPEEGLKFMVYLQKENIIDESGMPKERFSAEFPKEGPSILRIQQVVRGDSAAYFCASSPVASGAYEQYFGPGTRLTVT.

This clone came up once. The chain joins TRBV18 to TRBJ2-1; 14 positions match TRBD2. The CDR3 runs 17 residues. Germline V gene data show CDR1 as KGHSH and CDR2 as LQKENI. V lost 3 bases, J lost 8 bases, and 9 bases stayed unmatched. Written as DNA, the CDR3 is TGTGCCAGCTCACCGCGACTAGCGGGGGGGCCGGTGCATGAGCAGTTCTTC. Translating gives CASSPRLAGGPVHEQFF.

V gene TRBV4-1 combines with J gene TRBJ1-2, with 11 bases that match TRBD1. V trimming: 1 base; J trimming: 4 bases; junction bases outside the gene matches: 8. Per germline, CDR1 MGHRA and CDR2 YSYEKL. CDR3 size: 17 residues. The chain's CDR3 is CASSQGRGQGAGYGYTF. The DNA for the CDR3 is TGCGCCAGCAGCCAAGGCCGAGGACAGGGGGCGGGCTATGGCTACACCTTC.

The rearrangement links TRBV6-1 to TRBJ2-1; 8 bases are shared with TRBD2. Germline V CDR1 and CDR2: MNHNS, SASEGT. Unmatched junction bases numbered 6, after V lost 0 bases and J lost 2 bases. The length of the CDR3 is 17 residues. The CDR3 coding sequence is TGTGCCAGCAGTGAAGCGTGGGAGCGGGGGCCCTACAATGAGCAGTTCTTC. This codes for CASSEAWERGPYNEQFF.

In its sample, this clone was seen a few times. The J gene is TRBJ2-3, the V gene TRBV29-1; 10 nucleotides agree with TRBD1. The ends lost 6 bases at V and 8 bases at J; junction bases unmatched: 5. Looked up from germline, CDR1 is SQVTM and CDR2 is ANQGSEA. CDR3 length: 12 residues. CDR3 DNA: TGCAGCGTGGGGACAGGGGACGGTACGCAGTATTTT. Protein sequence: CSVGTGDGTQYF.

V and J are TRBV29-1 and TRBJ2-5, with D perhaps matching TRBD2 (6 bases). The CDR3 loop spans 14 amino acids. With 4 bases removed from V and 8 bases from J, the gap between germline ends came to 20 bases. Germline V gene sequence: CDR1 SQVTM, CDR2 ANQGSEA. This CDR3 reads CSVAESFGGTTQYF. As DNA, the CDR3 is TGCAGCGTTGCTGAGTCGTTCGGGGGTACAACCCAGTACTTC.

CDR3 protein: CGPWRGGKQETQYF. For the CDR3, the DNA is TGTGGACCGTGGCGGGGGGGAAAACAAGAGACCCAGTACTTC. The chain couples TRBV28 to TRBJ2-5, with 9 bases lining up with TRBD2. The CDR3 has 14 amino acids. Germline CDR1 reads MDHEN; CDR2 reads SYDVKM. Variable domain in full (rest from reference TRBV28 and TRBJ2-5): DVKVTQSSRYLVKRTGEKVFLECVQDMDHENMFWYRQDPGLGLRLIYFSYDVKMKEKGDIPEGYSVSREKKERFSLILESASTNQTSMYLCGPWRGGKQETQYFGPGTRLLVL.

The chain combines TRBV6-1 with TRBJ2-1; unclear D gene. With 5 bases removed from V and 6 bases from J, the gap between germline ends came to 11 bases. This CDR3 comprises 13 residues. Germline CDR1 reads MNHNS; CDR2 reads SASEGT. The CDR3 region is CASSLSLPNEQFF. The CDR3 nucleotides read TGTGCCAGCAGTCTATCTTTGCCCAATGAGCAGTTCTTC.

About this clone: One end of the junction fails to match germline, which may point to a read error. The V and J genes are TRBV30 and TRBJ2-1; possibly TRBD1 or TRBD2 for D (5 bases each). From germline, CDR1 is GTSNPN and CDR2 SVGIG (reference sequence). This CDR3 spans 11 amino acids. The DNA for the CDR3 is TGTACCTGGAGTGTAAGGGACGAATGGTTCTTC. Translation gives CTWSVRDEWFF.

For this clone: The same CDR3 can be traced to other DNA sequences in this sample. The chain uses TRBV5-1 and TRBJ2-7, with D perhaps matching TRBD1 or TRBD2 (5 bases each). Germline V gene sequence: CDR1 SGHRS, CDR2 YFSETQ. V lost 0 bases and J lost 0, with 7 bases in between. The CDR3 contains 14 residues. The CDR3 is CASSLGGNSYEQYF. In DNA form, the CDR3 reads TGCGCCAGCAGCTTGGGGGGGAACTCCTACGAGCAGTACTTC.

This rearrangement joins TRBV27 to TRBJ1-6, with D perhaps TRBD1 (6 bases). Between the trimmed V and J ends, which lost 3 bases and 7 bases, there was a span of 16 bases. The CDR3 length is 16 residues. Germline V gene lookup returns CDR1 MNHEY and CDR2 SMNVEV (reference sequence). CDR3 region: CASSLGGAGLNSPLHF. Written as DNA, the CDR3 is TGTGCCAGCAGTTTGGGGGGCGCGGGTTTAAATTCACCCCTCCACTTT.

This clone was picked up one time. This chain joins TRBV7-2 and TRBJ2-5; no definite D call. Trimming took off 1 base at V and 2 bases at J, with 11 bases between the two ends. The germline gives CDR1 SGHTA, CDR2 FQGNSA. CDR3 length equals 15 residues. CDR3 sequence reads: CASSLVIGPQETQYF. In DNA, the CDR3 is TGTGCCAGCAGCTTAGTTATAGGTCCTCAAGAGACCCAGTACTTC.

The chain uses TRBV2 and TRBJ2-7; unclear D gene. The CDR3 runs to 13 residues. V dropped 4 bases and J dropped 4 bases, with 11 bases sitting between them. Germline V gene data show CDR1 as SNHLY and CDR2 as FYNNEI. DNA of the CDR3: TGTGCCAGCAGTGTTGAGGAACCGTACGAGCAGTACTTC. Its translation: CASSVEEPYEQYF.

This chain joins TRBV11-2 and TRBJ2-7; the D call may be TRBD1 or TRBD2 (6 bases each). This CDR3 comprises 15 residues. Germline assignment: CDR1 SGHAT and CDR2 FQNNGV. V shed 5 bases and J shed 6 bases, with 20 bases lying between them. The CDR3 sequence: CASSPHLGGKVEQYF. CDR3 DNA: TGTGCCAGCAGCCCACACTTAGGGGGGAAAGTCGAGCAGTACTTC.